This TCR beta chain derives from a study of beta chain features in type 1 diabetes (dated by TCRdb to about 2018). About the investigation overall: Patients and healthy donors did not differ in mean age, gender distribution, total cell number or subset yield. A total of approximately 100,000,000 sorted cells were examined across all samples, and the number of cells per subset was strongly correlated with RNA yield. Whereas all 30 or so donors provided naive and central memory subsets, regulatory and stem cell-like memory subsets were isolated from just 8 patients and about 8 healthy donors. The study compared the TCRB repertoires of sorted circulating CD4+ T cell subsets in recently diagnosed type 1 diabetes patients with those in matched healthy donors.

The entire isolated RNA was reverse transcribed using the High Capacity cDNA Reverse Transcription Kit, and thus expressed TCRB transcripts were sequenced. Naive, central memory and regulatory T cell samples underwent deep immunoSEQ sequencing, averaging about 3.57 million total reads per sample. Sorted cells were lysed in RLT buffer, and RNA was extracted using DNase-treated RNeasy Micro or Mini kits according to cell number. Each cell subset was processed on its own to prevent cross-contamination, while patient and healthy donor samples were processed together. Using the immunoSEQ multiplex PCR, TCRB sequences were amplified from cDNA into 87-bp fragments spanning the CDR3 region. Amplicons were sequenced on the Illumina HiSeq platform. As for the authors' bioinformatics: PCR bias was corrected computationally using synthetic template baselines, and reads within Hamming distance 2 were collapsed, with unmergeable singletons discarded. Reads were aligned against IMGT so that V, D and J genes, CDR3 length and insertions or deletions at six rearrangement sites could be assigned. Clonotype counts were normalized to sorted cell number within each subset before computing true diversity and Gini coefficients with the tcR R package. Repertoire sharing was quantified using the overlap coefficient calculated on TCRB nucleotide sequences. TCRdb mirrors the immuneACCESS table, restricted to in-frame sequences. Some clones are absent from its copies; in checked studies, under half trace to an unresolved V gene, and the reason for the others is unknown. The V and J calls and clone size were taken over from that table, and D and trimming were inferred from the DNA. The sample records approximately 120,000 clones, approximately 15% of which are singletons. Jointly, the top ten make up around 2.7% of the sample.

V and J lose 5 bases and 4 bases, and a span of 12 bases separates them. CDR1 ENHRY and CDR2 SYGVKD are derived from the germline V gene. The CDR3 measures 13 amino acids from cysteine to phenylalanine. The only DNA kept is the CDR3, 39 bases in frame from the first base. A single peripheral blood draw of about 116 mL on average was collected from each donor into heparinised tubes. Naive, central memory, regulatory and stem cell-like memory CD4+ T cells were sorted on a BD FACSAria II using a panel including CD45RO, CCR7, CD25, CD127, CD95 and CD27. Purity was above 95% for every sorted population. PBMCs were isolated right away by Lymphoprep density gradient centrifugation and were stained directly, without culture. To minimize batch effects, samples were stained and sorted in pairs, one healthy donor with one patient per experiment. Overall study results and their limits: Fewer insertions and more nucleotide deletions at VDJ recombination sites were observed in patients with type 1 diabetes, implying thymic rearrangement abnormalities. Naive, central memory and regulatory TCRB repertoires appeared to be more similar among patients than among healthy donors. Because cDNA was sequenced instead of genomic DNA, activated cells with high expression could be over-represented, although the groups did not differ in activation or CD3 levels. Only small numbers of individuals were included in the HLA sub-analyses, which left unresolved whether HLA type had any influence on TCRB rearrangement. A moderate but significant shortening of TCRB CDR3 length was observed in type 1 diabetes patients in all four CD4+ subsets. PCR may preferentially amplify shorter templates, but because patient and control samples were amplified and corrected together, any resulting skew would affect both groups equally.

In its sample, this clone was seen many times. Its binding antigen is unknown. No quality values exist for individual bases; no much larger clone is one base distant. The sequence links TRBV10-3 to TRBJ2-7; the D gene cannot be named for sure. This sequence was found in a man aged 18-30 years with type 1 diabetes. The material sequenced was central memory CD4+ T cells from blood. This receptor has the CDR3 CAISSPPEYEQYF. The DNA reads as follows: TGTGCCATCAGTAGCCCGCCGGAATACGAGCAGTACTTC.